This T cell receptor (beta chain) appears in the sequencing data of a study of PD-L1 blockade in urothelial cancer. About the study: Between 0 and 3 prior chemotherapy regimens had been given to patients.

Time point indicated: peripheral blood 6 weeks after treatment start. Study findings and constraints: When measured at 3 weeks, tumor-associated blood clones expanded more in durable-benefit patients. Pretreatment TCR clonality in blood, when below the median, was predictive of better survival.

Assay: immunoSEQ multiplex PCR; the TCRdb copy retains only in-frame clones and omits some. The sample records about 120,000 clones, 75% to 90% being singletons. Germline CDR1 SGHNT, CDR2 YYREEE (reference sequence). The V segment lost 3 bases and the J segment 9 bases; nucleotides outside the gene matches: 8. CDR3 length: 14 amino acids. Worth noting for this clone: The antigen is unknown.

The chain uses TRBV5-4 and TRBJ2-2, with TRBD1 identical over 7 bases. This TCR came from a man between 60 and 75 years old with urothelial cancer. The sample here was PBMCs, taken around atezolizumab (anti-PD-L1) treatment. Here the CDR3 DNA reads TGTGCCAGCAGCTCCCCGACAGGGAAGCGGGAGCTGTTTTTT. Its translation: CASSSPTGKRELFF.